This TCR beta chain was observed in a study of immune evolution from preneoplasia to lung adenocarcinoma. Study-level findings and limits: Later-stage lesions seemingly showed higher T cell density and diversity than normal lung. Top clone frequencies peaked in normal lung, apparently declining through invasive adenocarcinoma.

A remark on this clone: Its antigen is still unknown.

The table came from immunoSEQ multiplex PCR; TCRdb's copy has only in-frame clones and leaves some out. This table has around 13,000 clones, about 80% appearing once. The sample comprised FFPE minimally invasive lung adenocarcinoma tissue. This receptor was obtained from a person aged 65 to 85 with lung adenocarcinoma.

CDR3 DNA: TGTGCCAGCAGTGCAGAATTAAGCTCCTATAATTCACCCCTCCACTTT. The encoded protein is CASSAELSSYNSPLHF. J is TRBJ1-6 and V is TRBV6-1; D is unclear. The length of the CDR3 is 16 residues. V lost 4 bases and J lost 0, with 10 bases in between. Germline CDR1 reads MNHNS; CDR2 reads SASEGT.